These T cell receptor beta chains were read from a single sample in a study of radiotherapy plus CTLA-4 blockade in lung cancer. TCRdb's table, derived via immunoSEQ multiplex PCR, lists solely in-frame clones and lacks some. The data show tens of thousands of clones, approximately 84% seen once. The sequenced sample was peripheral blood, obtained from a patient treated with radiotherapy plus ipilimumab. These receptors were taken from a human donor with non-small cell lung cancer whose response to radiotherapy plus ipilimumab could not be evaluated. CDR3s leave out the opening cysteine and the closing phenylalanine or tryptophan. Each record gives: CDR3 protein, V gene.

ATQDRAGGYNEQF TRBV6-4
ASSQGQGLDGYT TRBV4-3
ASSGRGYEQY TRBV28
ASSDSHRELLRGYT TRBV25-1
ASSLQGYEQY TRBV27
ASSLRGSSPTDTQY TRBV28
GTSGSVTGELF TRBV25-1
ASSDSVAMAANTGELF TRBV6-4
ASSQSSGWNNEKLF TRBV4-3
ASSQGFGGSAHEQY TRBV4-1